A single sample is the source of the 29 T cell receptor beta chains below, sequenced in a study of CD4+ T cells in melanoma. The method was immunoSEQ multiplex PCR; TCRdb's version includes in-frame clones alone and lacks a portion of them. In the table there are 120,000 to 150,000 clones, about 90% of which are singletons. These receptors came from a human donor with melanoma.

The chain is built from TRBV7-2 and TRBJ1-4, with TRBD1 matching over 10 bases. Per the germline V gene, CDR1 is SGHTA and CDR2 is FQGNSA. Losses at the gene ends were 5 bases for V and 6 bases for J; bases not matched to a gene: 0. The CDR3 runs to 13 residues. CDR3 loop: CASSGTGDEKLFF. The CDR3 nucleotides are TGTGCCAGCAGCGGGACAGGGGATGAAAAACTGTTTTTT. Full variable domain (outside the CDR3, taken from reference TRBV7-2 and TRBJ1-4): GAGVSQSPSNKVTEKGKDVELRCDPISGHTALYWYRQSLGQGLEFLIYFQGNSAPDKSGLPSDRFSAERTGGSVSTLTIQRTQQEDSAVYLCASSGTGDEKLFFGSGTQLSVL.

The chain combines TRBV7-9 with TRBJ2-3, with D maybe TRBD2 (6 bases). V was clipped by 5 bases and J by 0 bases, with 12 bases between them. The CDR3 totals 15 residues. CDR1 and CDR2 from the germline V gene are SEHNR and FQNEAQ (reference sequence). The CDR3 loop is CASSLNAGSTDTQYF. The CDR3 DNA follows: TGTGCCAGCAGCCTAAATGCGGGGAGCACAGATACGCAGTATTTT.

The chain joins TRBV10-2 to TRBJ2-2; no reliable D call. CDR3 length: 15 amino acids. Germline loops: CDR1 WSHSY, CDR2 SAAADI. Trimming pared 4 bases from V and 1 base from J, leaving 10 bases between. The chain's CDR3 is CASSAERLNTGELFF. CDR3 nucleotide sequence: TGCGCCAGCAGTGCTGAGAGGTTGAACACCGGGGAGCTGTTTTTT.

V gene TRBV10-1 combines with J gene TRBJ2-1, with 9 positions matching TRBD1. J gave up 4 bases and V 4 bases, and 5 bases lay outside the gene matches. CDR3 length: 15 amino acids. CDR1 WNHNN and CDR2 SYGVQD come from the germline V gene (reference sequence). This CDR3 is CASSGPGTGYNEQFF. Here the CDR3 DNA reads TGCGCCAGCAGTGGACCCGGGACAGGGTACAATGAGCAGTTCTTC.

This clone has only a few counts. The CDR3 DNA follows: TGTGCCTGGACGGGGGGGGCAGTACCCACAGATACGCAGTATTTT. It encodes CAWTGGAVPTDTQYF. The chain carries TRBV30 and TRBJ2-3; 8 bases are a match to TRBD2. CDR1 is GTSNPN and CDR2 is SVGIG in the germline V gene (reference sequence). V lost 4 bases to trimming and J lost 2 bases; unmatched junction nucleotides: 8. There are 15 residues in the CDR3.

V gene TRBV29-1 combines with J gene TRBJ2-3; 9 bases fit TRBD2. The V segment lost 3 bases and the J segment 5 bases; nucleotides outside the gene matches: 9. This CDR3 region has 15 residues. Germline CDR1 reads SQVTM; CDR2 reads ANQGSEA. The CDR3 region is CSVESAGGLRDTQYF. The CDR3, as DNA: TGCAGCGTTGAGTCGGCGGGGGGGCTTAGAGATACGCAGTATTTT.

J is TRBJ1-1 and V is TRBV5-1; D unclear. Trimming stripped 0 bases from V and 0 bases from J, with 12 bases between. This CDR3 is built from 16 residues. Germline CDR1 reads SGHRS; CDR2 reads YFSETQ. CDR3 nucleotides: TGCGCCAGCAGCTTGGCCGTTTCCCGGGTGAACACTGAAGCTTTCTTT. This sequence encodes CASSLAVSRVNTEAFF.

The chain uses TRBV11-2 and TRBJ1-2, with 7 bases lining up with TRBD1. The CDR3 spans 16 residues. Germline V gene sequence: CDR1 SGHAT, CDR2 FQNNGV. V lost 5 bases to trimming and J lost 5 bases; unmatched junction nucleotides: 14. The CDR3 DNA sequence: TGTGCCAGCAGCCAGGGCCAAAGGACAGGACGTTATGGCTACACCTTC. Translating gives CASSQGQRTGRYGYTF.

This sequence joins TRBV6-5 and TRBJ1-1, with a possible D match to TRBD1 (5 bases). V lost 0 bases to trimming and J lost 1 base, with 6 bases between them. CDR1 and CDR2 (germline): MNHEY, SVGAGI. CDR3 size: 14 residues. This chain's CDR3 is CASSYSRGNTEAFF. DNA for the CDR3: TGTGCCAGCAGTTACTCGAGGGGGAACACTGAAGCTTTCTTT.

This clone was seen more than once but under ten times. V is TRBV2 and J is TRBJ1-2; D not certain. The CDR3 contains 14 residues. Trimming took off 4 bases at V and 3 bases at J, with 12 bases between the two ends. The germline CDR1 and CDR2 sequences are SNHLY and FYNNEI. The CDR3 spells CASSALQRDYGYTF. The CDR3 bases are TGTGCCAGCAGTGCCCTACAAAGGGACTATGGCTACACCTTC.

The CDR3 spells CASRRAGDRDNQPQHF. The DNA of the CDR3 is TGTGCCAGTAGACGAGCGGGGGACAGGGACAATCAGCCCCAGCATTTT. The chain joins TRBV19 to TRBJ1-5; 9 nucleotides line up with TRBD1. This CDR3 is 16 amino acids long. After removal of 6 bases from V and 3 bases from J, the junction contained 9 bases not matched to a gene. Looked up from germline, CDR1 is LNHDA and CDR2 is SQIVND (reference sequence).

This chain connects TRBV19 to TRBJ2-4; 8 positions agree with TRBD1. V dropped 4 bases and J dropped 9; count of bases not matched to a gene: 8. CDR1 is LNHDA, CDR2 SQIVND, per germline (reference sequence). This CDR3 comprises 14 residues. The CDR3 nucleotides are TGTGCCAGTAGTACGCGGACAGGGAGGTCCATTCAGTACTTC. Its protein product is CASSTRTGRSIQYF.

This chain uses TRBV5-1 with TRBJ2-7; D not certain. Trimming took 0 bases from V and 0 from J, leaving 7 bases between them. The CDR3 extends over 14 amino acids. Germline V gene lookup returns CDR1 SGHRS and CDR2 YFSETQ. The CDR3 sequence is CASSLELGSYEQYF. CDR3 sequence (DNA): TGCGCCAGCAGCTTGGAACTCGGCTCCTACGAGCAGTACTTC.

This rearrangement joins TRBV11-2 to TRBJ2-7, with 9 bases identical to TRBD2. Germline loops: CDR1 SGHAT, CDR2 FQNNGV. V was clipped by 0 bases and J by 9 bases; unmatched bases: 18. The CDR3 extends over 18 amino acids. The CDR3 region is CASSLDGSGGLGGSWQYF. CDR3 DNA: TGTGCCAGCAGCTTAGATGGCAGCGGGGGGCTGGGAGGTTCGTGGCAGTACTTC. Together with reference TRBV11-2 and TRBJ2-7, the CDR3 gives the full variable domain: EAGVAQSPRYKIIEKRQSVAFWCNPISGHATLYWYQQILGQGPKLLIQFQNNGVVDDSQLPKDRFSAERLKGVDSTLKIQPAKLEDSAVYLCASSLDGSGGLGGSWQYFGPGTRLTVT.

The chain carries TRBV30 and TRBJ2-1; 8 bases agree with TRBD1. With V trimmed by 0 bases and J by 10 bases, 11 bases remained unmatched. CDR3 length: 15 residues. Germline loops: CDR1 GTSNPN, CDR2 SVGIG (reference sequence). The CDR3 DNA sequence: TGTGCCTGGAGTGTATTAGGGGCAGGGGGCGGCGAGCAGTTCTTC. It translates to CAWSVLGAGGGEQFF.

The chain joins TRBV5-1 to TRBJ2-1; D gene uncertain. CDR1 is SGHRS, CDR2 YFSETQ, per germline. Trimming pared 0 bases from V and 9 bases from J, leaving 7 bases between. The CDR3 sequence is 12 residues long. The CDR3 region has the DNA TGCGCCAGCAGCTTGGAGCGCGGTGAGCAGTTCTTC. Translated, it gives CASSLERGEQFF.

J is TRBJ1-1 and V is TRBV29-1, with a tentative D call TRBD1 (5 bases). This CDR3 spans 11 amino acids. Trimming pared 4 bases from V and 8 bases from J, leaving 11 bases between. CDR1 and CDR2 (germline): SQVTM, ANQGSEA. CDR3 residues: CSVGQNPEAFF. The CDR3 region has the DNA TGCAGCGTTGGACAGAACCCCGAAGCTTTCTTT.

This chain's CDR3 is CASSLGQRNTEAFF. The CDR3 region has the DNA TGCGCCAGCAGCTTGGGGCAGAGGAACACTGAAGCTTTCTTT. J is TRBJ1-1 and V is TRBV5-1; D gene ambiguous. This CDR3 comprises 14 residues. The V end lost 0 bases, the J end lost 1 base, and 7 bases lay between the germline ends. Germline CDR1 SGHRS, CDR2 YFSETQ.

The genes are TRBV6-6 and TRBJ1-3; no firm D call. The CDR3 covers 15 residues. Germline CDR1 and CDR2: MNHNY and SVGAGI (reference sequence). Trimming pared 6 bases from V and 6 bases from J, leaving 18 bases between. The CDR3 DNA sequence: TGTGCCAGCAGGAACTCCAGAGCAGTCCTAAACACCATATATTTT. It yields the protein CASRNSRAVLNTIYF.

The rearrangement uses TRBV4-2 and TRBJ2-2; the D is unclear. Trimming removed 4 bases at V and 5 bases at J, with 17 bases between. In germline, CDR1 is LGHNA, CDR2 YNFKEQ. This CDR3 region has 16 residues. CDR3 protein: CASSPTSSIGTGELFF. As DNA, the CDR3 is TGTGCCAGCAGCCCAACCTCCTCGATTGGGACCGGGGAGCTGTTTTTT.

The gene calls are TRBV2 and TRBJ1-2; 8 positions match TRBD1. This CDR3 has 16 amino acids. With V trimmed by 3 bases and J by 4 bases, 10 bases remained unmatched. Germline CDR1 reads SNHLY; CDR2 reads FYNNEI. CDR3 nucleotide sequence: TGTGCCAGCAGTGACGGGGGGACAGGAGCTTCCTATGGCTACACCTTC. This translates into CASSDGGTGASYGYTF. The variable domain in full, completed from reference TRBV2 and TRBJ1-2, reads EPEVTQTPSHQVTQMGQEVILRCVPISNHLYFYWYRQILGQKVEFLVSFYNNEISEKSEIFDDQFSVERPDGSNFTLKIRSTKLEDSAMYFCASSDGGTGASYGYTFGSGTRLTVV.

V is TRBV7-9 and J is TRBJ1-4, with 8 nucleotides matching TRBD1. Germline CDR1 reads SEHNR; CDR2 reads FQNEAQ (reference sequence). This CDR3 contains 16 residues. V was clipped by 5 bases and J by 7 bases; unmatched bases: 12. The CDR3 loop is CASSAEGTGFREKLFF. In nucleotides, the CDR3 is TGTGCCAGCAGCGCGGAAGGGACAGGATTCCGTGAAAAACTGTTTTTT.

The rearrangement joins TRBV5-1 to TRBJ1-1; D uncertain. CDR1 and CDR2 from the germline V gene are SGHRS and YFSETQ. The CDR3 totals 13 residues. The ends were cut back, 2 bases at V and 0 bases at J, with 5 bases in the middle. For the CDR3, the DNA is TGCGCCAGCAGCTTCAGTGTGAACACTGAAGCTTTCTTT. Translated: CASSFSVNTEAFF. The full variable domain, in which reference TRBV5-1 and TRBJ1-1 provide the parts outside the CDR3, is KAGVTQTPRYLIKTRGQQVTLSCSPISGHRSVSWYQQTPGQGLQFLFEYFSETQRNKGNFPGRFSGRQFSNSRSEMNVSTLELGDSALYLCASSFSVNTEAFFGQGTRLTVV.

The chain's CDR3 is CASSADRLYGYTF. Written as DNA, the CDR3 is TGCGCCAGCAGTGCGGACAGGCTCTATGGCTACACCTTC. The chain has TRBV10-1 and TRBJ1-2, with TRBD1 matching over 7 bases. Germline trimming cut 4 bases from V and 4 bases from J; bases unmatched to any gene: 3. Germline CDR1 WNHNN, CDR2 SYGVQD (reference sequence). The CDR3 spans 13 residues.

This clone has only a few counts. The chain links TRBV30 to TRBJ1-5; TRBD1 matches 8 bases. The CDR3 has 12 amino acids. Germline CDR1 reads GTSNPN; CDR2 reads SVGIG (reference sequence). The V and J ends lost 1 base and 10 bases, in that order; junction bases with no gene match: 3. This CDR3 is CAWSETGGPQHF. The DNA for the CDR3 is TGTGCCTGGAGTGAAACAGGGGGACCCCAGCATTTT.

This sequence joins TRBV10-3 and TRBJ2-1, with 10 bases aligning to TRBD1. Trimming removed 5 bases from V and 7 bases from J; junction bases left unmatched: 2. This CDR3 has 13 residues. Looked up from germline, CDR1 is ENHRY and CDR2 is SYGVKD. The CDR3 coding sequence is TGTGCCATCAGTCCGGACAGGGGGAATGAGCAGTTCTTC. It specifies CAISPDRGNEQFF.

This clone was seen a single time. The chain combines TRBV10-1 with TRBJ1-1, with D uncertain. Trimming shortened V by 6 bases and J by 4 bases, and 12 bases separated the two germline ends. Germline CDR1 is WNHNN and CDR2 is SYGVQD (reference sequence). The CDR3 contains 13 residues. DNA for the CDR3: TGCGCCAGCAGAGCAGGAATTGGCACTGAAGCTTTCTTT. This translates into CASRAGIGTEAFF.

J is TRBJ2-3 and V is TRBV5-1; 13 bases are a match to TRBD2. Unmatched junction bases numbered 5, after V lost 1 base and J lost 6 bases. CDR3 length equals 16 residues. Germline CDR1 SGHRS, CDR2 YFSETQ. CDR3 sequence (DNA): TGCGCCAGCAGCTTGCCCGGGACTAGCGGGACTGATACGCAGTATTTT. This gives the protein CASSLPGTSGTDTQYF.

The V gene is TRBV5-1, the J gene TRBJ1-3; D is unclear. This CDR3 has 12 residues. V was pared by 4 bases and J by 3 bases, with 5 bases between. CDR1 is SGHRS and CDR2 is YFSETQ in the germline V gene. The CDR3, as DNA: TGCGCCAGCAGCCACTATGGAAACACCATATATTTT. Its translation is CASSHYGNTIYF.